One sample yielded the 31 T cell receptor beta chains listed below, sequenced in a study of CD8+CD57+ T cells in acquired aplastic anemia. In patients chosen for sequencing, flow cytometry had shown CD8+CD57+ cell expansion. The study profiled TCR beta VDJ and CDR3 using genomic DNA as template. Using its own MiXCR run on the reads, TCRdb lists one record per CDR3 protein. Of over 40,000 distinct CDR3 sequences in the sample, about 60% were seen once. Material for sequencing was sorted CD4+, CD8+, or CD8+CD57+ T cells (not recorded which) from PBMCs. The receptors stem from a human donor with aplastic anemia.

About this clonotype itself: Germline is not matched at one junction end, which may reflect a read error. CDR3 sequence reads: CASSYSKGVVYEQYF. Written as DNA, the CDR3 is TGTGCCAGCAGTTACTCGAAAGGGGTCGTCTACGAGCAGTACTTC. The chain links TRBV10-3 to TRBJ2-7, with a weak D call TRBD1 (5 bases). Germline V CDR1 and CDR2: ENHRY, SYGVKD. This CDR3 has 15 amino acids.

The rearrangement links TRBV9 to TRBJ1-2; 7 bases agree with TRBD1. CDR3 length equals 13 residues. Per the germline V gene, CDR1 is SGDLS and CDR2 is YYNGEE. With 4 bases clipped from V and 4 bases from J, the junction kept 4 bases outside the gene matches. The chain's CDR3 is CASSQSGGYGYTF. CDR3 DNA: TGTGCCAGCAGCCAATCAGGGGGCTATGGCTACACCTTC.

The chain uses TRBV30 and TRBJ2-7; 7 bases line up with TRBD1. The junction had 7 bases not matched to a gene; V was cut back by 8 bases and J by 3 bases. The CDR3 is made up of 12 amino acids. CDR1 is GTSNPN, CDR2 SVGIG, per germline (reference sequence). CDR3 nucleotide sequence: TGTGCCGGAACCTCAGGGGGCTACGAGCAGTACTTC. Its translation: CAGTSGGYEQYF.

The chain links TRBV19 to TRBJ1-5; the D is unclear. Germline CDR1 LNHDA, CDR2 SQIVND (reference sequence). Between the trimmed V and J ends, which lost 3 bases and 0 bases, there was a span of 9 bases. The CDR3 is 15 amino acids. CDR3: CASSIYVGSNQPQHF. The CDR3 DNA reads TGTGCCAGTAGTATTTATGTCGGTAGCAATCAGCCCCAGCATTTT.

In its sample, this clonotype was seen many times. The chain recombines TRBV9 with TRBJ1-3; TRBD1 might be the D (6 bases). V was clipped by 0 bases and J by 4 bases, with 14 bases between them. The CDR3 spans 16 residues. CDR1 and CDR2 from the germline V gene are SGDLS and YYNGEE. Written as DNA, the CDR3 is TGTGCCAGCAGCGTAGGAACAGGGCAATCAGGAAACACCATATATTTT. The encoded protein is CASSVGTGQSGNTIYF.

The chain is built from TRBV7-8 and TRBJ2-7, with a weak D call TRBD2 (6 bases). V was trimmed by 1 base and J by 3 bases, leaving 13 bases between them. CDR3 length: 15 residues. Germline CDR1 and CDR2: SGHVS and FQNEAQ. The CDR3 DNA reads as TGTGCCAGCAGCTTAGAGCTCGGGACTGTCTACGAGCAGTACTTC. Amino acid sequence: CASSLELGTVYEQYF.

This clonotype was seen at least ten times. The rearrangement uses TRBV20-1 and TRBJ1-2; 8 bases agree with TRBD1. This CDR3 has 12 amino acids. The V and J ends lost 6 bases and 5 bases, in that order; junction bases with no gene match: 5. Per germline, CDR1 DFQATT and CDR2 SNEGSKA (reference sequence). CDR3 amino acids: CSADRGVYGYTF. CDR3 in DNA: TGCAGTGCAGACAGGGGAGTGTATGGCTACACCTTC.

This clonotype has just one count. The CDR3, as DNA: TGCAGTGCTAGGGCTGGCAGGGGGCAAGAGACCCAGTACTTC. This translates into CSARAGRGQETQYF. The chain employs TRBV20-1 and TRBJ2-5; 7 bases are shared with TRBD1. Germline trimming cut 3 bases from V and 2 bases from J; bases unmatched to any gene: 6. Germline assignment: CDR1 DFQATT and CDR2 SNEGSKA (reference sequence). The CDR3 runs 14 residues.

V is TRBV29-1 and J is TRBJ1-1, with 9 bases identical to TRBD1. CDR3 size: 12 residues. From germline, CDR1 is SQVTM and CDR2 ANQGSEA. V trimming: 3 bases; J trimming: 7 bases; junction bases outside the gene matches: 3. This CDR3 is CSVDRTGDEAFF. CDR3 nucleotide sequence: TGCAGCGTTGACAGGACAGGGGATGAAGCTTTCTTT.

The rearrangement joins TRBV4-1 to TRBJ2-7, with 8 bases identical to TRBD1. This CDR3 is 17 amino acids long. CDR1 and CDR2 (germline): MGHRA, YSYEKL. V shed 1 base and J 5 bases; nucleotides not matched to a gene: 13. The DNA for the CDR3 is TGCGCCAGCAGCCAAGTCCAGCTGGGGCAGGGGGCGCACGAGCAGTACTTC. Encoded protein: CASSQVQLGQGAHEQYF.

CDR3 region: CASSIVGVGANVLTF. In DNA form, the CDR3 reads TGTGCCAGTAGTATAGTGGGGGTTGGGGCCAACGTCCTGACTTTC. V and J are TRBV19 and TRBJ2-6; D possibly uses TRBD1 or TRBD2 (5 bases each). Germline CDR1 LNHDA, CDR2 SQIVND (reference sequence). Trimming cost V 1 base and J 3 bases, with 7 bases left between them. This CDR3 has 15 residues.

This sequence joins TRBV25-1 and TRBJ1-2; 8 bases map to TRBD1. Germline CDR1 is MGHDK and CDR2 is SYGVNS. V lost 2 bases and J lost 4; bases outside the gene matches: 3. This CDR3 has 14 amino acids. The CDR3 spells CASSEPGTGYGYTF. CDR3 sequence (DNA): TGTGCCAGCAGTGAACCCGGGACAGGCTATGGCTACACCTTC.

This clonotype was detected ten times or more. This chain connects TRBV11-2 to TRBJ1-3; 7 bases are shared with TRBD1. Germline V gives CDR1 SGHAT, CDR2 FQNNGV. V was clipped by 3 bases and J by 8 bases; unmatched bases: 7. The CDR3 loop spans 14 amino acids. Here the CDR3 DNA reads TGTGCCAGCAGCTTGGCCCCAGGGGGGGACACCATATATTTT. Its translation is CASSLAPGGDTIYF.

This clonotype occurred many times. The chain joins TRBV7-8 to TRBJ1-1; 11 nucleotides match TRBD1. The V gene's germline CDR1 is SGHVS and CDR2 FQNEAQ. This CDR3 comprises 15 residues. V dropped 5 bases and J dropped 5; count of bases not matched to a gene: 7. CDR3 coding DNA: TGTGCCAGCAGCCTTCTATGGGACAGGGGGACTGAAGCTTTCTTT. Its protein product is CASSLLWDRGTEAFF.

This clonotype was counted ten times or more. This chain joins TRBV2 and TRBJ2-2; D is unresolved. The CDR3 extends over 15 amino acids. CDR1 and CDR2 from the germline V gene are SNHLY and FYNNEI. The germline V and J ends were trimmed by 7 bases and 2 bases, with 14 bases remaining between them. The CDR3: CASKASHSNTGELFF. CDR3 sequence (DNA): TGTGCCAGCAAGGCCTCCCACAGCAACACCGGGGAGCTGTTTTTT. Full variable domain (rest looked up from reference TRBV2 and TRBJ2-2): EPEVTQTPSHQVTQMGQEVILRCVPISNHLYFYWYRQILGQKVEFLVSFYNNEISEKSEIFDDQFSVERPDGSNFTLKIRSTKLEDSAMYFCASKASHSNTGELFFGEGSRLTVL.

This chain uses TRBV10-3 with TRBJ1-1; the D is unclear. From germline, CDR1 is ENHRY and CDR2 SYGVKD. V was trimmed by 6 bases and J by 0 bases, leaving 8 bases between them. CDR3 length: 13 residues. CDR3 protein: CAISDNMNTEAFF. CDR3 DNA sequence: TGTGCCATCAGCGACAATATGAACACTGAAGCTTTCTTT.

The chain couples TRBV19 to TRBJ2-5; 7 positions agree with TRBD2. With V trimmed by 3 bases and J by 2 bases, 6 bases remained unmatched. Looked up from germline, CDR1 is LNHDA and CDR2 is SQIVND (reference sequence). The CDR3 is 15 residues long. This CDR3 reads CASSIGTSEQETQYF. The CDR3, as DNA: TGTGCCAGTAGTATTGGCACTAGCGAGCAAGAGACCCAGTACTTC.

This chain uses TRBV9 with TRBJ1-4, with D uncertain. With 0 bases removed from V and 3 bases from J, the gap between germline ends came to 9 bases. CDR3 length: 15 amino acids. Germline values: CDR1 SGDLS, CDR2 YYNGEE. CDR3 region: CASSVAGGSNEKLFF. DNA for the CDR3: TGTGCCAGCAGCGTAGCGGGCGGATCTAATGAAAAACTGTTTTTT.

As regards this clonotype: The junction and the germline gene differ at one end; a read error may be behind it. V is TRBV6-1 and J is TRBJ2-7, with 8 positions matching TRBD1. The CDR3 runs 15 residues. CDR1 is MNHNS and CDR2 is SASEGT in the germline V gene. The CDR3 sequence: CARSGQWDRSYEQYF. CDR3 nucleotides: TGTGCCAGAAGTGGACAGTGGGACAGGTCCTACGAGCAGTACTTC.

This clonotype was seen ten or more times. The chain carries TRBV12-3 or TRBV12-4 and TRBJ2-2; maybe TRBD2 (5 bases). The CDR3 consists of 14 residues. V was clipped by 3 bases and J by 6 bases, with 11 bases between them. The CDR3 protein is CASSLVLAAGELFF. DNA for the CDR3: TGTGCCAGCAGTTTGGTCCTAGCCGCCGGGGAGCTGTTTTTT.

In regard to this clonotype: Just one base apart from a much larger clone, this may be a read error. The chain joins TRBV15 to TRBJ2-5; weak D call: TRBD1 (7 bases). The germline gives CDR1 LNHNV, CDR2 YYDKDF (reference sequence). CDR3 length: 13 amino acids. V lost 1 base to trimming and J lost 7 bases, with 10 bases between them. CDR3 in amino acids: CATSRGQGGTQYF. Written as DNA, the CDR3 is TGTGCCACCAGCAGAGGACAGGGAGGGACCCAGTACTTC.

The genes are TRBV15 and TRBJ1-5; 8 bases align to TRBD1. Germline trimming cut 3 bases from V and 3 bases from J; bases unmatched to any gene: 1. Germline V gene lookup returns CDR1 LNHNV and CDR2 YYDKDF (reference sequence). The CDR3 has 14 amino acids. CDR3 nucleotide sequence: TGTGCCACCAGCAGGACAGGGGCCAATCAGCCCCAGCATTTT. This translates into CATSRTGANQPQHF.

This clonotype was seen ten or more times. The chain recombines TRBV2 with TRBJ2-5, with 9 bases fitting TRBD1. Per the germline V gene, CDR1 is SNHLY and CDR2 is FYNNEI. CDR3 length: 16 amino acids. The V gene end was trimmed by 7 bases and the J gene end by 5 bases; junction bases not matched to a gene: 14. CDR3 loop: CASKPPGQGAGETQYF. DNA for the CDR3: TGTGCCAGCAAACCCCCGGGACAGGGAGCCGGGGAGACCCAGTACTTC.

This clonotype was detected a few times. This chain joins TRBV9 and TRBJ2-4, with 11 bases that match TRBD2. This CDR3 is built from 15 residues. Germline-derived CDR1 and CDR2 are SGDLS and YYNGEE. V trimming: 3 bases; J trimming: 8 bases; junction bases outside the gene matches: 7. The CDR3 coding sequence is TGTGCCAGCAGCGATAGCGGGGGGGCCCGACACATTCAGTACTTC. It specifies CASSDSGGARHIQYF.

This clonotype was detected a few times. The chain couples TRBV15 to TRBJ2-7; D gene ambiguous. Germline values: CDR1 LNHNV, CDR2 YYDKDF (reference sequence). The V gene lost 0 bases and the J gene lost 1 base, with 7 bases spanning the gap. This CDR3 has 14 residues. In DNA form, the CDR3 reads TGTGCCACCAGCAGAGATCGGAGATCCTACGAGCAGTACTTC. This translates into CATSRDRRSYEQYF.

The V call is TRBV10-3, the J call TRBJ2-3; D might be TRBD1 or TRBD2, each matching 5 bases. With 4 bases removed from V and 2 bases from J, the gap between germline ends came to 10 bases. The CDR3 sequence is 14 residues long. Germline V lookup: CDR1 ENHRY, CDR2 SYGVKD. CDR3 in amino acids: CAISGDVYTDTQYF. CDR3 sequence (DNA): TGTGCCATCAGTGGGGACGTATACACAGATACGCAGTATTTT.

This chain's CDR3 is CASSRPTTNYGDGYTF. The CDR3 nucleotides are TGTGCCAGCTCCCGGCCTACAACGAACTATGGCGATGGCTACACCTTC. This rearrangement joins TRBV25-1 to TRBJ1-2; no firm D call. This CDR3 comprises 16 residues. With 8 bases removed from V and 6 bases from J, the gap between germline ends came to 25 bases. Germline CDR1 reads MGHDK; CDR2 reads SYGVNS.

The rearrangement links TRBV11-1 to TRBJ2-1; D remains unclear. CDR1 SGHAT and CDR2 FQDESV come from the germline V gene (reference sequence). Trimming stripped 5 bases from V and 7 bases from J, with 15 bases between. The CDR3 loop spans 14 amino acids. The CDR3 DNA is TGTGCCAGCAGCGACCGGACGGTTACAAATGAGCAGTTCTTC. This codes for CASSDRTVTNEQFF.

V is TRBV7-2 and J is TRBJ1-1, with D tentatively TRBD1 (6 bases). Trimming removed 5 bases at V and 6 bases at J, with 13 bases between. Germline V gene sequence: CDR1 SGHTA, CDR2 FQGNSA. This CDR3 is built from 13 residues. The CDR3 reads CASSTYREAEAFF. The CDR3 DNA reads as TGTGCCAGCAGCACCTACAGGGAGGCTGAAGCTTTCTTT.

As for this clonotype: A much larger clone lies a single base off, so this may be a read error. The V gene is TRBV2, the J gene TRBJ2-3, with 7 bases aligning to TRBD1. Per germline, CDR1 SNHLY and CDR2 FYNNEI. This CDR3 region has 17 residues. Written as DNA, the CDR3 is TGTGCCAGCAGTGAAGATTTAGTAGACAGGGTCACAGTTACGCAGTATTTT. Translating gives CASSEDLVDRVTVTQYF.

The chain combines TRBV5-5 with TRBJ1-2; D is unclear. Germline values: CDR1 SGHKS, CDR2 YYEKEE (reference sequence). Trimming stripped 6 bases from V and 0 bases from J, with 15 bases between. This CDR3 has 15 amino acids. The CDR3 loop is CASIDLVNPNYGYTF. The CDR3 nucleotides read TGTGCCAGCATCGATTTGGTGAATCCTAACTATGGCTACACCTTC.